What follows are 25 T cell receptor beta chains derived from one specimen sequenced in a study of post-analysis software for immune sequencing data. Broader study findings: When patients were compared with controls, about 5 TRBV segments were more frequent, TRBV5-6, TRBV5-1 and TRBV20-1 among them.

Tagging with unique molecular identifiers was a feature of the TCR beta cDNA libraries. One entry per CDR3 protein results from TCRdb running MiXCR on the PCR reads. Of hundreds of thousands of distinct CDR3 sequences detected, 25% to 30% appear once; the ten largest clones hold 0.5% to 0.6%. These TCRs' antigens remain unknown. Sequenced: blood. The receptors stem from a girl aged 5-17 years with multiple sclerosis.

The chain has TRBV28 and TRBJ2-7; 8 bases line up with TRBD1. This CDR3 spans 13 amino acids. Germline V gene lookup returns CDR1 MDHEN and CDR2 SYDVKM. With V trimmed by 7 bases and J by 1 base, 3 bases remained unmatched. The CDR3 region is CASMGQESYEQYF. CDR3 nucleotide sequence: TGTGCCAGCATGGGACAGGAGTCCTACGAGCAGTACTTC.

CDR3 bases: TGTGCCAGCAGTTTCAGGGGCCCTAACTATGGCTACACCTTC. Its translation: CASSFRGPNYGYTF. V and J are TRBV5-6 and TRBJ1-2, with D maybe TRBD1 (6 bases). Trimming took off 5 bases at V and 0 bases at J, with 11 bases between the two ends. This CDR3 has 14 amino acids. Germline-derived CDR1 and CDR2 are SGHDT and YYEEEE.

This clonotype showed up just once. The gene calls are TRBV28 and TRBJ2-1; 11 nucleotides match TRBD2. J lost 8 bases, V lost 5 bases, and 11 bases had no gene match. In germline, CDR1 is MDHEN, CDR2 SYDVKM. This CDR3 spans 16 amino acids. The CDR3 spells CASSPSLAGGGDEQFF. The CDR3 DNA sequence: TGTGCCAGCAGTCCCTCCCTAGCGGGGGGCGGGGATGAGCAGTTCTTC.

The CDR3 here is CASSQEEGGLGGSDTQYF. CDR3 bases: TGCGCCAGCAGCCAAGAGGAGGGGGGACTCGGCGGGTCAGATACGCAGTATTTT. The chain couples TRBV4-1 to TRBJ2-3; either TRBD1 or TRBD2 may supply D (6 bases each). The CDR3 is 18 amino acids. The germline V gene has CDR1 MGHRA and CDR2 YSYEKL. V gave up 0 bases and J gave up 4 bases, with 20 bases separating them.

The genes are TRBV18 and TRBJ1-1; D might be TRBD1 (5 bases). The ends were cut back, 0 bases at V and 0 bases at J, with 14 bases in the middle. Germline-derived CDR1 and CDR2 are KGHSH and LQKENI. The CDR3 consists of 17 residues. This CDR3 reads CASSPPRARAMNTEAFF. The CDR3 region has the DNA TGTGCCAGCTCACCACCCAGGGCGCGTGCCATGAACACTGAAGCTTTCTTT. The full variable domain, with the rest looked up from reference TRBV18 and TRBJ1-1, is NAGVMQNPRHLVRRRGQEARLRCSPMKGHSHVYWYRQLPEEGLKFMVYLQKENIIDESGMPKERFSAEFPKEGPSILRIQQVVRGDSAAYFCASSPPRARAMNTEAFFGQGTRLTVV.

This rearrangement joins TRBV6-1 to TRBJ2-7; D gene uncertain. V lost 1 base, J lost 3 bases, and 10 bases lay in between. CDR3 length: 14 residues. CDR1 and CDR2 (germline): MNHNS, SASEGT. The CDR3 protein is CASSEGGTNYEQYF. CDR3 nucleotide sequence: TGTGCCAGCAGTGAAGGTGGCACCAACTACGAGCAGTACTTC.

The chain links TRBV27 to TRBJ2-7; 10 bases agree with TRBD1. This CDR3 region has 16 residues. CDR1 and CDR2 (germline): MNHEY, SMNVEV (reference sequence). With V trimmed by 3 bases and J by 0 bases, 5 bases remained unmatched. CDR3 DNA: TGTGCCAGCAGTTTCGGGACAGGGGCCATCTCCTACGAGCAGTACTTC. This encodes CASSFGTGAISYEQYF.

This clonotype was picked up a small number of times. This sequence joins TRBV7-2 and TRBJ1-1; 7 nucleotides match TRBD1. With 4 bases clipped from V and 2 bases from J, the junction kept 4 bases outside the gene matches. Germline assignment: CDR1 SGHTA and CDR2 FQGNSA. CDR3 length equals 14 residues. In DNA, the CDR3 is TGTGCCAGCAGCTGGAACAGGGGTAACACTGAAGCTTTCTTT. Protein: CASSWNRGNTEAFF.

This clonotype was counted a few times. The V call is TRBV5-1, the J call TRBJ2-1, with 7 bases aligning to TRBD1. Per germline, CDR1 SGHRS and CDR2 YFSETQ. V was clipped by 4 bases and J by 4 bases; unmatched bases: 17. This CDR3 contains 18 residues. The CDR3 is CASSHDSGTDSRYNEQFF. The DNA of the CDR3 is TGCGCCAGCAGCCACGATTCCGGGACAGACTCGAGGTACAATGAGCAGTTCTTC.

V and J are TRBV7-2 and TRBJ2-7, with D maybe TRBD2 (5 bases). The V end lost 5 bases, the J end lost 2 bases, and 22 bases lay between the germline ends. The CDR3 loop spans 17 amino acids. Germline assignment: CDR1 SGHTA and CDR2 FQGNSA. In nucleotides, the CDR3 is TGTGCCAGCAGCCAGCTGAGGCGGGCAGGCTATACCTACGAGCAGTACTTC. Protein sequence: CASSQLRRAGYTYEQYF.

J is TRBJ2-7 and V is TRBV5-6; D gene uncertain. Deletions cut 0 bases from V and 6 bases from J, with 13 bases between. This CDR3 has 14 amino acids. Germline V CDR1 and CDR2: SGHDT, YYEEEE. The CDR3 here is CASSLAKGRFEQYF. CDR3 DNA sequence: TGTGCCAGCAGCTTGGCGAAGGGTCGCTTCGAGCAGTACTTC.

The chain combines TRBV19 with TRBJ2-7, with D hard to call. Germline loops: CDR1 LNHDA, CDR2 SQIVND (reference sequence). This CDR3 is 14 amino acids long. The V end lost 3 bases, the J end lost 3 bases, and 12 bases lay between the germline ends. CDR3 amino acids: CASSIASSYYEQYF. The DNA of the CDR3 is TGTGCCAGTAGTATTGCCTCCAGCTACTACGAGCAGTACTTC.

The CDR3 loop is CASSLIPVQGSLFF. CDR3 nucleotide sequence: TGTGCCAGCAGCTTGATACCGGTACAGGGGTCTCTGTTTTTT. The chain combines TRBV7-9 with TRBJ1-4; 7 bases are shared with TRBD1. V lost 3 bases and J lost 14; bases outside the gene matches: 12. From germline, CDR1 is SEHNR and CDR2 FQNEAQ (reference sequence). This CDR3 has 14 amino acids.

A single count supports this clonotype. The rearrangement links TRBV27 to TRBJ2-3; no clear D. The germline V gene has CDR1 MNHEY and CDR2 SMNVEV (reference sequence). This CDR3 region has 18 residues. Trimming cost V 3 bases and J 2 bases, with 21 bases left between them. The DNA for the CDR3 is TGTGCCAGCAGTTTTTTAGGTGCGCAGGAGCCTAACACAGATACGCAGTATTTT. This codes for CASSFLGAQEPNTDTQYF.

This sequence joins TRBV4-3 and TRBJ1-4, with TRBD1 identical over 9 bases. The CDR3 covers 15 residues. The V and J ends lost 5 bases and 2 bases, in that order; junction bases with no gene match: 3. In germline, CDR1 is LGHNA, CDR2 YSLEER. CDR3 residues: CASSDRGKTNEKLFF. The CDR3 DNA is TGCGCCAGCAGCGACAGGGGGAAGACTAATGAAAAACTGTTTTTT.

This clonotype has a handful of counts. The CDR3 is CASSHPGQGLGHEQFF. In DNA, the CDR3 is TGTGCCAGCAGCCATCCTGGACAGGGGCTAGGACATGAGCAGTTCTTC. V usage is TRBV3-1 and J usage is TRBJ2-1, with 9 positions matching TRBD1. Per germline, CDR1 LGHDT and CDR2 YNNKEL (reference sequence). V trimming: 3 bases; J trimming: 8 bases; junction bases outside the gene matches: 11. The CDR3 has 16 amino acids.

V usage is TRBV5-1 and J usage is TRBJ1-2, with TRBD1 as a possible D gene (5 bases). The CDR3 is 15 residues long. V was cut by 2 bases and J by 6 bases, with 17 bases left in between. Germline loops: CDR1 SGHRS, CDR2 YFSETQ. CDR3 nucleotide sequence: TGCGCCAGCAGCTTATTCGGGGGACGAGAACATGGCTACACCTTC. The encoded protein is CASSLFGGREHGYTF.

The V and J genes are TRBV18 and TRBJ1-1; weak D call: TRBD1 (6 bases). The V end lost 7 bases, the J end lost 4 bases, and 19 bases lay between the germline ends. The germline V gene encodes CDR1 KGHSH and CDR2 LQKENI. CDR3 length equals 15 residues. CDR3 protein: CASYNQGLSGTEAFF. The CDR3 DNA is TGTGCCAGCTACAATCAGGGGTTGTCGGGCACTGAAGCTTTCTTT.

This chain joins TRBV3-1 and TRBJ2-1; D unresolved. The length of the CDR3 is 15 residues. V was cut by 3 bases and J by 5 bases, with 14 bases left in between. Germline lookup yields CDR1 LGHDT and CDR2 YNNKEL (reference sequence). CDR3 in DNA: TGTGCCAGCAGCCATAATCTGGGGTGGGACAATGAGCAGTTCTTC. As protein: CASSHNLGWDNEQFF.

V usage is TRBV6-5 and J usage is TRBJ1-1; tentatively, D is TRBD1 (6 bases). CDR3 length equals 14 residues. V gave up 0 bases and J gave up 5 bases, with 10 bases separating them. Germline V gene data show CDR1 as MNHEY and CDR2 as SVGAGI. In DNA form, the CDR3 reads TGTGCCAGCAGTTACTCAGGGGGAGGAACTGAAGCTTTCTTT. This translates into CASSYSGGGTEAFF.

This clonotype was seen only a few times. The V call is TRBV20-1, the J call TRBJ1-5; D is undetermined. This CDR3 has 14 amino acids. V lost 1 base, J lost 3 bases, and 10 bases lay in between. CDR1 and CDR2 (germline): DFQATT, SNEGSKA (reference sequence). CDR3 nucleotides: TGCAGTGCTAGAGGTGGACTGGTCAATCAGCCCCAGCATTTT. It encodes CSARGGLVNQPQHF.

CDR3 region: CASSRLAARDTQYF. The CDR3 nucleotides read TGTGCCAGCAGCAGACTAGCAGCAAGGGATACGCAGTATTTT. The chain has TRBV12-3 or TRBV12-4 and TRBJ2-3; 7 bases align to TRBD2. With V trimmed by 6 bases and J by 6 bases, 9 bases remained unmatched. The CDR3 runs 14 residues.

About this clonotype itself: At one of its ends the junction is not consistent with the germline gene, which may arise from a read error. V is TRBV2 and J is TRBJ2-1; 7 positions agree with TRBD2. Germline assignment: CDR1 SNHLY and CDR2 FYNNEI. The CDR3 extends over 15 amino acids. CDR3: CTSSVRGDPYNEQFF. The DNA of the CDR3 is TGTACCAGCAGTGTACGGGGGGACCCCTACAATGAGCAGTTCTTC.

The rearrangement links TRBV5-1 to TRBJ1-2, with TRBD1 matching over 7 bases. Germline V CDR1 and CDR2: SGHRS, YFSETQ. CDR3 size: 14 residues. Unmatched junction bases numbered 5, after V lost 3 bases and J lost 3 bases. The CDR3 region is CASSYGTDYYGYTF. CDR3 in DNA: TGCGCCAGCAGCTACGGGACAGACTACTATGGCTACACCTTC.

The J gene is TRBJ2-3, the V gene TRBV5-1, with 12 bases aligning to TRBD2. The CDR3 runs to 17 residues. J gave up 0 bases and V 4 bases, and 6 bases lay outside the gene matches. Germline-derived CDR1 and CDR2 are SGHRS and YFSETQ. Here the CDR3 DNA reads TGCGCCAGCAGCGGCGGACTAGCGGGGCCTAGCACAGATACGCAGTATTTT. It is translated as CASSGGLAGPSTDTQYF.